A selection of T cell receptor beta chains follows, all from one sample in a study of blood T cell repertoires in COVID-19. The method was immunoSEQ multiplex PCR; TCRdb's version includes in-frame clones alone and lacks a portion of them. The sample has roughly 160,000 clones; 82% are singletons. The specimen sequenced was PBMCs or T cells enriched from blood (not recorded which). Receptor source: a man between 60 and 75 years old who had recovered from COVID-19. Both conserved end residues are part of each CDR3. Fields, in order: V gene, clone size, D gene, J gene, CDR3 DNA, CDR3 protein. D genes are given only for firm matches. Clone size is not always given. Where it is, it says once, few, many or a class for expanded clones.

TRBV2,NA,NA,TRBJ1-2,TGTGCCAGCAGGGAGGGTCCCCCTAACTATGGCTACACCTTC,CASREGPPNYGYTF
TRBV18,NA,NA,TRBJ1-5,TGTGCCAGCTCACCAGCCGGGGGGCGAGTACCCCAGCATTTT,CASSPAGGRVPQHF
TRBV6-1,NA,NA,TRBJ2-7,TGTGCCAGCAGTCCCAAGCGGAGTGTTAACTCCGAGCAGTACTTC,CASSPKRSVNSEQYF
TRBV3-1/TRBV3-2,NA,NA,TRBJ1-6,TGTGCCAGCAGAAGACACGCCGAACCCCTCCACTTT,CASRRHAEPLHF
TRBV6-5,NA,NA,TRBJ2-6,TGTGCCAGCTTCCGGTCCGGGGCCAACGTCCTGACTTTC,CASFRSGANVLTF
TRBV18,NA,TRBD1,TRBJ2-1,TGTGCCAGCTCACCGAAGGACAGGATCAACTACAATGAGCAGTTCTTC,CASSPKDRINYNEQFF
TRBV9,once,NA,TRBJ1-6,TGTGCCAGCAGCGGGACAGCAAATTCACCCCTCCACTTT,CASSGTANSPLHF
TRBV14,few,NA,TRBJ1-4,TGTGCCAGCAGCCTTCACTGGTCTCTTGGACTGTTTTTT,CASSLHWSLGLFF
TRBV12-3/TRBV12-4,NA,NA,TRBJ1-6,TGTGCCAGCAGCCACGCACAAAATTCACCCCTCCACTTT,CASSHAQNSPLHF
TRBV18,NA,NA,TRBJ2-3,TGTGCCAGCTCACCACCGTCGGGGGACGCAGATACGCAGTATTTT,CASSPPSGDADTQYF
TRBV18,NA,NA,TRBJ2-6,TGTGCCAGCTCACTAGGACAGACTTCCTCTGGGGCCAACGTCCTGACTTTC,CASSLGQTSSGANVLTF